What follows are 10 T cell receptor beta chains derived from one specimen sequenced in a study of T cell repertoires in cytomegalovirus infection (dated by TCRdb to about 2019). Instrument on record: Illumina HiSeq 1500. Using fastp at Q25 and MiXCR, TCRdb reprocessed the public reads and kept productive beta chains. CDR3 protein duplicates are merged, each entry listing the most common genes and DNA. For this sample there are some 300,000 distinct CDR3 sequences; about 13% appear just once. The biggest ten clones account for 8.8% of the sample. The sample consisted of PBMCs. The receptors come from a human donor in good health (CMV status not recorded). Some clones in this sample may be carry-over from other donors' samples.

The CDR3 DNA reads as TGCGCCAGCAGCTCTAGCGGGAGCGGTACAGATACGCAGTATTTT. This gives the protein CASSSSGSGTDTQYF. The genes are TRBV5-1 and TRBJ2-3; 10 positions match TRBD2. With 3 bases clipped from V and 3 bases from J, the junction kept 4 bases outside the gene matches. This CDR3 is built from 15 residues. Germline V gene sequence: CDR1 SGHRS, CDR2 YFSETQ.

This clonotype was detected ten times or more. J is TRBJ2-7 and V is TRBV7-8; D perhaps matches TRBD2 (6 bases). V dropped 3 bases and J dropped 1 base, with 19 bases sitting between them. This CDR3 region has 17 residues. Per germline, CDR1 SGHVS and CDR2 FQNEAQ. The CDR3 DNA follows: TGTGCCAGCAGCTTCCCAAAATGGGGGGAGCGGTCCTACGAGCAGTACTTC. Translating it yields CASSFPKWGERSYEQYF.

As concerns this clonotype: This likely comes from a read error, as the CDR3 has no conserved phenylalanine or tryptophan at its end. The V and J genes are TRBV14 and TRBJ2-1, with 8 bases fitting TRBD2. CDR3 length equals 15 residues. Germline V gene data show CDR1 as SGHDN and CDR2 as FVKESK. V gave up 3 bases and J gave up 2 bases; unmatched junction bases: 3. The CDR3 sequence is CASSHSGGAYNEQFL. CDR3 coding DNA: TGTGCCAGCAGCCACTCCGGGGGGGCCTACAATGAGCAGTTCTTA.

This clonotype was observed many times. The chain combines TRBV10-3 with TRBJ2-5; 11 bases are shared with TRBD2. Per germline, CDR1 ENHRY and CDR2 SYGVKD. V lost 0 bases, J lost 2 bases, and 5 bases stayed unmatched. CDR3 size: 17 residues. The CDR3 sequence is CAISESPGTSGQETQYF. The CDR3 nucleotides are TGTGCCATCAGTGAGTCTCCCGGGACTAGCGGACAAGAGACCCAGTACTTC.

This clonotype showed up just a few times. The J gene is TRBJ2-1, the V gene TRBV5-4; 10 nucleotides agree with TRBD1. The CDR3 totals 13 residues. V lost 5 bases to trimming and J lost 8 bases; unmatched junction nucleotides: 4. Germline V lookup: CDR1 SGHNT, CDR2 YYREEE (reference sequence). DNA of the CDR3: TGTGCCAGCAGGCCCGGGACAGGGGATGAGCAGTTCTTC. It is translated as CASRPGTGDEQFF.

The V and J genes are TRBV5-1 and TRBJ2-7; D gene ambiguous. The CDR3 runs to 12 residues. The germline V and J ends were trimmed by 5 bases and 2 bases, with 8 bases remaining between them. CDR1 and CDR2 (germline): SGHRS, YFSETQ. The CDR3 DNA is TGCGCCAGCAGTACCGATACCTACGAGCAGTACTTC. It yields the protein CASSTDTYEQYF.

The chain has TRBV18 and TRBJ1-1; TRBD1 aligns across 7 bases. The CDR3 totals 17 residues. Germline CDR1 KGHSH, CDR2 LQKENI. V lost 1 base and J lost 5; bases outside the gene matches: 13. The CDR3 region is CASSPRVLRQGGTEAFF. In DNA form, the CDR3 reads TGTGCCAGCTCACCACGCGTTCTTCGACAGGGAGGTACTGAAGCTTTCTTT.

Ten or more counts support this clonotype. The V and J genes are TRBV7-2 and TRBJ2-7, with 7 bases matching TRBD1. Trimming cost V 0 bases and J 0 bases; bases outside gene matches: 5. Germline CDR1 SGHTA, CDR2 FQGNSA. CDR3 length equals 16 residues. The CDR3 DNA reads as TGTGCCAGCAGCTTAGCCGGGACAGTGGGCTCCTACGAGCAGTACTTC. Amino acids: CASSLAGTVGSYEQYF.

This chain joins TRBV19 and TRBJ1-5; a weak D match, TRBD1 (6 bases). Germline lookup yields CDR1 LNHDA and CDR2 SQIVND (reference sequence). This CDR3 comprises 13 residues. V dropped 5 bases and J dropped 4 bases, with 9 bases sitting between them. The CDR3 sequence is CASSGTLNQPQHF. CDR3 nucleotide sequence: TGTGCCAGTAGTGGGACATTGAATCAGCCCCAGCATTTT.

This clonotype occurred a few times. The V and J genes are TRBV28 and TRBJ2-6; D remains unclear. The length of the CDR3 is 16 residues. The germline CDR1 and CDR2 sequences are MDHEN and SYDVKM. Trimming took 3 bases from V and 0 from J, leaving 9 bases between them. The CDR3 region is CASSLGRSSGANVLTF. In nucleotides, the CDR3 is TGTGCCAGCAGTTTGGGTAGAAGCTCTGGGGCCAACGTCCTGACTTTC. Full variable domain (remainder filled in from reference TRBV28 and TRBJ2-6): DVKVTQSSRYLVKRTGEKVFLECVQDMDHENMFWYRQDPGLGLRLIYFSYDVKMKEKGDIPEGYSVSREKKERFSLILESASTNQTSMYLCASSLGRSSGANVLTFGAGSRLTVL.